The 22 T cell receptor beta chains presented below share a single source sample, sequenced in a study of control samples from healthy donors and cancer patients. The assay was immunoSEQ multiplex PCR, and TCRdb's table has in-frame clones only and misses some. The sample records some 130,000 clones, 80% to 95% being singletons. The sequenced material came from blood. Source of these receptors: a man aged 18 to 30 in good health.

The chain joins TRBV7-3 to TRBJ1-1; tentatively, D is TRBD1 (5 bases). V lost 1 base and J lost 5, with 11 bases in between. Per the germline V gene, CDR1 is SGHTA and CDR2 is FQGTGA. The CDR3 totals 14 residues. The CDR3 sequence: CASSLSGGRTEAFF. CDR3 sequence (DNA): TGTGCCAGCAGCTTAAGTGGGGGGAGAACTGAAGCTTTCTTT. Based on the CDR3 plus reference TRBV7-3 and TRBJ1-1, the full variable domain is GAGVSQTPSNKVTEKGKYVELRCDPISGHTALYWYRQSLGQGPEFLIYFQGTGAADDSGLPNDRFFAVRPEGSVSTLKIQRTERGDSAVYLCASSLSGGRTEAFFGQGTRLTVV.

The V and J genes are TRBV7-9 and TRBJ2-5; 8 bases line up with TRBD2. Trimming removed 2 bases from V and 2 bases from J; junction bases left unmatched: 4. This CDR3 contains 15 residues. Germline values: CDR1 SEHNR, CDR2 FQNEAQ (reference sequence). The CDR3 DNA follows: TGTGCCAGCAGCTTAATCACTAGCGGACAAGAGACCCAGTACTTC. This sequence encodes CASSLITSGQETQYF.

J is TRBJ1-5 and V is TRBV6-5; 7 positions agree with TRBD1. The CDR3 has 15 residues. Losses at the gene ends were 0 bases for V and 1 base for J; bases not matched to a gene: 0. Germline V gene lookup returns CDR1 MNHEY and CDR2 SVGAGI. The CDR3 nucleotides read TGTGCCAGCAGTTACTCGGGACAGAGCAATCAGCCCCAGCATTTT. Translation gives CASSYSGQSNQPQHF.

The chain uses TRBV4-1 and TRBJ1-1, with 9 nucleotides matching TRBD1. The trim removed 4 bases at V and 3 bases at J, leaving 0 bases unmatched. The CDR3 spans 13 residues. CDR1 and CDR2 (germline): MGHRA, YSYEKL. CDR3 residues: CASSRDRDTEAFF. The CDR3 DNA reads as TGCGCCAGCAGCCGGGACAGGGACACTGAAGCTTTCTTT.

The chain carries TRBV10-1 and TRBJ1-4; TRBD1 matches 9 bases. Germline V gene sequence: CDR1 WNHNN, CDR2 SYGVQD (reference sequence). Trimming took 4 bases from V and 2 from J; bases not matched to a gene: 2. The CDR3 is 15 residues long. The CDR3 loop is CASSVDRGTNEKLFF. The DNA for the CDR3 is TGCGCCAGCAGTGTCGACAGGGGGACTAATGAAAAACTGTTTTTT.

The chain has TRBV29-1 and TRBJ1-6; possibly TRBD1 for D (5 bases). This CDR3 contains 14 residues. V lost 5 bases and J 7 bases, leaving 15 bases between the germline ends. CDR1 SQVTM and CDR2 ANQGSEA come from the germline V gene. The CDR3 DNA sequence: TGCAGCGTTAAACAAGGGGATCAAAATTCACCCCTCCACTTT. It codes for CSVKQGDQNSPLHF.

The chain uses TRBV9 and TRBJ2-2; 7 bases are shared with TRBD2. The CDR3 is 15 residues long. Germline loops: CDR1 SGDLS, CDR2 YYNGEE. V gave up 4 bases and J gave up 4 bases; unmatched junction bases: 7. The CDR3 sequence: CASSPSGRGTGELFF. The CDR3 DNA follows: TGTGCCAGCAGCCCCTCGGGGAGGGGCACCGGGGAGCTGTTTTTT.

The chain combines TRBV7-6 with TRBJ2-5; D may be TRBD1 or TRBD2 (5 bases each). This CDR3 region has 17 residues. The V gene lost 0 bases and the J gene lost 2 bases, with 16 bases spanning the gap. Germline CDR1 is SGHVS and CDR2 is FNYEAQ. CDR3 sequence (DNA): TGTGCCAGCAGCTTAGCGATTGCCTCGGGGCATCAAGAGACCCAGTACTTC. Translation: CASSLAIASGHQETQYF.

The chain links TRBV7-9 to TRBJ2-7, with TRBD1 identical over 8 bases. Germline CDR1 is SEHNR and CDR2 is FQNEAQ (reference sequence). The junction had 7 bases not matched to a gene; V was cut back by 6 bases and J by 3 bases. This CDR3 is built from 14 residues. CDR3 region: CASSLTGQGYEQYF. DNA for the CDR3: TGTGCCAGCAGTCTTACAGGACAGGGCTACGAGCAGTACTTC.

This CDR3 reads CASSPRLAGGLQETQYF. In nucleotides, the CDR3 is TGTGCCAGCTCACCGAGATTAGCGGGGGGTCTCCAAGAGACCCAGTACTTC. The chain employs TRBV18 and TRBJ2-5; the match to TRBD2 covers 10 bases. V lost 3 bases, J lost 1 base, and 8 bases stayed unmatched. CDR1 and CDR2 (germline): KGHSH, LQKENI. The CDR3 runs to 17 residues.

The sample holds one count of this clone. The rearrangement joins TRBV4-2 to TRBJ1-5; D possibly corresponds to TRBD1 (5 bases). The CDR3 spans 14 residues. The V and J ends lost 0 bases and 3 bases respectively, with 6 bases between them. Germline lookup yields CDR1 LGHNA and CDR2 YNFKEQ. CDR3 protein: CASSQEGPNQPQHF. In DNA form, the CDR3 reads TGTGCCAGCAGCCAAGAGGGACCCAATCAGCCCCAGCATTTT.

The chain employs TRBV20-1 and TRBJ1-1; unclear D gene. Germline V CDR1 and CDR2: DFQATT, SNEGSKA (reference sequence). The CDR3 spans 11 residues. Between the trimmed V and J ends, which lost 0 bases and 5 bases, there was a span of 4 bases. In DNA, the CDR3 is TGCAGTGCTAGAGACAGAACTGAAGCTTTCTTT. Protein sequence: CSARDRTEAFF.

The chain joins TRBV7-9 to TRBJ1-2; D call uncertain. V was cut by 5 bases and J by 4 bases, with 14 bases left in between. The CDR3 consists of 14 residues. CDR1 is SEHNR, CDR2 FQNEAQ, per germline (reference sequence). The CDR3 DNA reads TGTGCCAGCAGCCCCCCGAGTGGGAGCTATGGCTACACCTTC. It encodes CASSPPSGSYGYTF.

The chain links TRBV4-1 to TRBJ2-1; D is ambiguous. In germline, CDR1 is MGHRA, CDR2 YSYEKL. The V gene lost 1 base and the J gene lost 11 bases, with 24 bases spanning the gap. CDR3 length equals 17 residues. The CDR3 sequence: CASSQVLMGIHTSKQFF. The CDR3 DNA follows: TGCGCCAGCAGCCAAGTTTTGATGGGAATCCACACATCGAAGCAGTTCTTC.

This clone was detected a few times. J is TRBJ2-7 and V is TRBV7-2; D gene ambiguous. Germline-derived CDR1 and CDR2 are SGHTA and FQGNSA. The ends were cut back, 2 bases at V and 6 bases at J, with 8 bases in the middle. The CDR3 spans 12 residues. CDR3 sequence: CASSLFASEQYF. In DNA, the CDR3 is TGTGCCAGCAGCTTATTTGCGTCCGAGCAGTACTTC. The full variable domain, in which reference TRBV7-2 and TRBJ2-7 provide the parts outside the CDR3, is GAGVSQSPSNKVTEKGKDVELRCDPISGHTALYWYRQSLGQGLEFLIYFQGNSAPDKSGLPSDRFSAERTGGSVSTLTIQRTQQEDSAVYLCASSLFASEQYFGPGTRLTVT.

This chain joins TRBV2 and TRBJ1-4; a possible D gene is TRBD1 (6 bases). The V end lost 6 bases, the J end lost 8 bases, and 7 bases lay between the germline ends. The CDR3 extends over 11 amino acids. Germline-derived CDR1 and CDR2 are SNHLY and FYNNEI. The CDR3, as DNA: TGTGCCAGCAGGCAGGGGGAAAAACTGTTTTTT. It specifies CASRQGEKLFF.

CDR3 region: CASTPPASGGLYGYTF. The CDR3 coding sequence is TGTGCCAGCACGCCCCCGGCAAGTGGGGGCCTATATGGCTACACCTTC. The chain has TRBV9 and TRBJ1-2; TRBD1 might be the D (6 bases). Germline V CDR1 and CDR2: SGDLS, YYNGEE. The CDR3 length is 16 residues. V was shortened by 6 bases and J by 5 bases, with 23 bases between the two germline ends.

This clone was recorded a few times. This rearrangement joins TRBV7-9 to TRBJ2-3, with D possibly being TRBD2 (5 bases). The CDR3 runs 13 residues. CDR1 and CDR2 (germline): SEHNR, FQNEAQ (reference sequence). Trimming removed 6 bases at V and 6 bases at J, with 13 bases between. This CDR3 reads CASRTGGTDTQYF. The CDR3, as DNA: TGTGCCAGCAGGACTGGAGGTACGGATACGCAGTATTTT.

The chain links TRBV11-3 to TRBJ2-3; 7 nucleotides align to TRBD1. This CDR3 region has 18 residues. Germline CDR1 is SGHNT and CDR2 is YENEEA. V lost 2 bases to trimming and J lost 6 bases; unmatched junction nucleotides: 17. The CDR3 spells CASSLRVPGTALADTQYF. The CDR3 DNA reads as TGTGCCAGCAGCTTAAGGGTGCCCGGGACAGCTTTAGCGGATACGCAGTATTTT.

The rearrangement uses TRBV10-3 and TRBJ1-5; 7 bases are shared with TRBD1. This CDR3 is 15 amino acids long. Germline lookup yields CDR1 ENHRY and CDR2 SYGVKD. After removal of 6 bases from V and 0 bases from J, the junction contained 5 bases not matched to a gene. The CDR3 loop reads CAIRQTGLSNQPQHF. CDR3 sequence (DNA): TGTGCCATCAGGCAGACAGGGCTTAGCAATCAGCCCCAGCATTTT.

V usage is TRBV11-2 and J usage is TRBJ1-5; D is ambiguous. V lost 8 bases to trimming and J lost 4 bases, with 15 bases between them. Germline lookup yields CDR1 SGHAT and CDR2 FQNNGV. CDR3 length: 14 residues. CDR3 sequence reads: CASAPSGHNQPQHF. For the CDR3, the DNA is TGTGCCAGCGCCCCTTCGGGCCATAATCAGCCCCAGCATTTT.

The genes are TRBV7-9 and TRBJ2-5; D possibly uses TRBD1 or TRBD2 (6 bases each). V was clipped by 5 bases and J by 1 base, with 11 bases between them. Germline V gives CDR1 SEHNR, CDR2 FQNEAQ (reference sequence). This CDR3 has 14 residues. The CDR3 spells CASSPRGLQETQYF. CDR3 sequence (DNA): TGTGCCAGCAGCCCCCGGGGGCTCCAAGAGACCCAGTACTTC. Looking up the rest from reference TRBV7-9 and TRBJ2-5 gives the full variable domain: DTGVSQNPRHKITKRGQNVTFRCDPISEHNRLYWYRQTLGQGPEFLTYFQNEAQLEKSRLLSDRFSAERPKGSFSTLEIQRTEQGDSAMYLCASSPRGLQETQYFGPGTRLLVL.